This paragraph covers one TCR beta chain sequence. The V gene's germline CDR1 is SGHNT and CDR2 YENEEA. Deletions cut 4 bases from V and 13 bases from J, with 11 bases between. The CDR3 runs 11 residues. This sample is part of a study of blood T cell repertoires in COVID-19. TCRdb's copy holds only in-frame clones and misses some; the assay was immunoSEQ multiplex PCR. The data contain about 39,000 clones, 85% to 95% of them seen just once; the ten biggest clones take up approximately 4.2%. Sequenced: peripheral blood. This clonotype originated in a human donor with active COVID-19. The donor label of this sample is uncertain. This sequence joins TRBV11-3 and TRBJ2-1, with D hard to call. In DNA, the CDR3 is TGTGCCAGCAGCTCTTCGGTAGATCAGTTCTTC. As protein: CASSSSVDQFF.